The entry below gives a single T cell receptor beta chain sequence along with its context. CDR3 size: 14 residues. From germline, CDR1 is MNHEY and CDR2 SVGAGI. V lost 4 bases to trimming and J lost 1 base; unmatched junction nucleotides: 3. The record originates from a study of blood T cell repertoires in COVID-19. The repertoire was sequenced with immunoSEQ multiplex PCR; TCRdb's copy has only in-frame clones and lacks some. The table records about 26,000 clones, about 85% of them present only once. The receptor comes from a man aged 50-59 years with active or convalescent COVID-19. Sequenced: peripheral blood. The chain couples TRBV6-5 to TRBJ1-2, with 7 bases identical to TRBD1. The CDR3 loop is CASSSNRGNYGYTF. Here the CDR3 DNA reads TGTGCCAGCAGTTCTAACAGGGGTAACTATGGCTACACCTTC.